These T cell receptor beta chains were read from a single sample in a study of blood T cell repertoires in COVID-19. Generated by immunoSEQ multiplex PCR, the TCRdb table keeps only in-frame clones and is missing some. The sample includes 130,000 to 150,000 clones, about four fifths of them seen just once. Sequenced material: peripheral blood. These receptors were obtained from a human donor with acute or convalescent COVID-19. The donor label of this sample is uncertain. Both conserved end residues are part of each CDR3.

cdr3_aa v_call
CATSYHRDTGPMNTEAFF TRBV24-1
CATSDAPLEAQYF TRBV24-1
CASSFTGPLAEAFF TRBV7-8
CASSVEAGDQETQYF TRBV11-2
CASSAAGSNQPQHF TRBV2
CASSDSTSGNEQFF TRBV2
CAGGRDTGVAGELFF TRBV7-8
CASSGTVRAPYEQYF TRBV2
CASSQRYNEQFF TRBV14
CASTSAGAGNTIYF TRBV10-2
CASSPWDNYNEQFF TRBV18
CASSRGSNEKLFF TRBV5-1
CASSLDRYQETQYF TRBV7-9
CASTRGSAETQYF TRBV11-2
CAWSVGTGGAYNEQFF TRBV30
CASSSRGHYSGANVLTF TRBV5-1
CATRPSGGANEQFF TRBV24-1
CASRNTGAGEKLFF TRBV6-5
CATPGQTSRTGELFF TRBV18
CASGTSTGYTF TRBV19
CASSLDSRGYGYTF TRBV5-4
CASSSRDRGNTEAFF TRBV5-5